This T cell receptor (beta chain) was captured in a study of graft-versus-host responses after intestinal transplantation. The wider study: Recipients underwent multivisceral, liver-intestinal, or isolated intestinal transplants. Recipients uniformly received anti-thymocyte globulin induction, followed by tacrolimus and steroids for 3 to 4 years. Study results and limitations: Some patients had graft-donor T cell macrochimerism, and their allografts showed high graft-versus-host to host-versus-graft clonal ratios. Detected in recipient marrow were GvH clones, some of which were first observed in ileum or blood.

On this clone itself: Its cognate antigen is unknown.

The assay was immunoSEQ multiplex PCR, and TCRdb's table has in-frame clones only and misses some. The data hold about 96,000 clones, with approximately 90% observed a single time. In germline, CDR1 is LNHNV, CDR2 YYDKDF (reference sequence). With V trimmed by 0 bases and J by 5 bases, 6 bases remained unmatched. CDR3 size: 16 residues. This chain uses TRBV15 with TRBJ2-1; 8 positions agree with TRBD1. The receptor was derived from a human donor who received an intestinal transplant. The sequencing used unstimulated CD4+ T cells sorted from spleen or lymph node cells, collected before intestinal transplant. The CDR3 region is CATSREGLGQDNEQFF. As DNA, the CDR3 is TGTGCCACCAGCAGAGAGGGTTTGGGACAGGACAATGAGCAGTTCTTC.